These 25 T cell receptor beta chains share one sample of origin, sequenced in a study of regulatory T cells in long-lasting Graves disease (dated by TCRdb to the early 2020s). The time point label, as the study defines it: newly diagnosed GD, antithyroid drugs for less than 3 months. For both TCR sequencing and RNA sequencing, RNA was extracted from PBMCs using TRIzol. The receptor library was made with multiplex PCR. Data came from an Illumina HiSeq 4000. CDR3 regions were amplified by Arm-PCR with iRepertoire HTBI primers to construct TCR beta libraries. In-frame beta chains were kept once TCRdb had trimmed the public reads at Q25 with fastp and called clones with MiXCR. Each record represents a unique CDR3 protein, reported with the most common genes and DNA among its rows. Across this sample there are a few hundred thousand distinct CDR3 sequences, with 14% seen only once. The ten most abundant clones make up around a sixth of the sample.

These data are also associated with another study on T cells in Graves' hyperthyroidism and ophthalmopathy.

The specimen was peripheral blood mononuclear cells (PBMCs), collected at new diagnosis, from a patient treated with antithyroid drugs. These receptors were taken from a woman aged 45-60 years with Graves disease. Donor details come from another sample of the same person, matched by shared clones.

As regards this clonotype: A much more abundant neighbour one base away suggests this may be a read error. The rearrangement links TRBV28 to TRBJ1-2; TRBD1 is a possible D gene (5 bases). The CDR3 has 15 amino acids. Germline V gene sequence: CDR1 MDHEN, CDR2 SYDVKM. Trimming pared 5 bases from V and 0 bases from J, leaving 13 bases between. The CDR3: CASSEGSVTNYGYTF. CDR3 sequence (DNA): TGTGCCAGCAGTGAGGGGTCAGTAACTAACTATGGCTACACCTTC.

The sample holds a few counts of this clonotype. The rearrangement joins TRBV5-6 to TRBJ2-7; 12 nucleotides align to TRBD1. This CDR3 spans 17 amino acids. The V segment lost 4 bases and the J segment 5 bases; nucleotides outside the gene matches: 13. CDR1 is SGHDT, CDR2 YYEEEE, per germline. The DNA of the CDR3 is TGTGCCAGCAGCCTAACACCGGGACAGGGGGCGTGGAACGAGCAGTACTTC. The encoded protein is CASSLTPGQGAWNEQYF.

This clonotype has more than one count but fewer than ten. CDR3 sequence reads: CASRDRSSYEQYF. The CDR3 DNA follows: TGTGCCAGCAGGGACAGGAGCTCCTACGAGCAGTACTTC. The chain is built from TRBV28 and TRBJ2-7; TRBD1 matches 7 bases. Germline values: CDR1 MDHEN, CDR2 SYDVKM. The junction had 2 bases not matched to a gene; V was cut back by 6 bases and J by 0 bases. The CDR3 length is 13 residues.

This clonotype was seen repeatedly, ten times or more. The chain combines TRBV10-1 with TRBJ2-7, with 9 nucleotides matching TRBD1. Losses at the gene ends were 6 bases for V and 5 bases for J; bases not matched to a gene: 11. The CDR3 covers 15 residues. In germline, CDR1 is WNHNN, CDR2 SYGVQD (reference sequence). The CDR3 here is CASSSGTGHSNEQYF. The CDR3 DNA reads as TGCGCCAGCAGCTCCGGGACAGGGCATTCCAACGAGCAGTACTTC.

The sample holds a few counts of this clonotype. The chain employs TRBV6-1 and TRBJ1-2, with D perhaps matching TRBD1 (5 bases). CDR1 and CDR2 (germline): MNHNS, SASEGT. The CDR3 is 16 residues long. V dropped 6 bases and J dropped 3 bases, with 20 bases sitting between them. In DNA form, the CDR3 reads TGTGCCAGCAGCCTACAGGCCCGGAGGCCGGACTATGGCTACACCTTC. It yields the protein CASSLQARRPDYGYTF.

The chain has TRBV29-1 and TRBJ2-3; D remains unclear. Germline CDR1 SQVTM, CDR2 ANQGSEA. This CDR3 is built from 14 residues. Trimming pared 0 bases from V and 1 base from J, leaving 8 bases between. The CDR3 DNA reads TGCAGCGTTGAAGATGTGCGGCGCACAGATACGCAGTATTTT. It specifies CSVEDVRRTDTQYF.

This clonotype was detected ten times or more. This chain links TRBV28 with TRBJ2-3, with 9 bases fitting TRBD2. V lost 4 bases and J lost 4; bases outside the gene matches: 15. The CDR3 is 18 residues long. Looked up from germline, CDR1 is MDHEN and CDR2 is SYDVKM. CDR3 nucleotides: TGTGCCAGCAGTTCCCCGGGACTAGCCCCGGGAGGGGCAGATACGCAGTATTTT. It specifies CASSSPGLAPGGADTQYF.

Many counts were recorded for this clonotype. The chain uses TRBV19 and TRBJ1-1, with D perhaps TRBD1 (6 bases). From germline, CDR1 is LNHDA and CDR2 SQIVND (reference sequence). The CDR3 consists of 14 residues. V lost 7 bases and J lost 4, with 16 bases in between. The CDR3 loop is CASNGRGPVTEAFF. The CDR3, as DNA: TGTGCCAGTAACGGCAGGGGACCGGTCACTGAAGCTTTCTTT.

In its sample, this clonotype was seen a few times. In nucleotides, the CDR3 is TGCAGTGCTAGAGAAGTCACAGGAACCCATGGCTACACCTTC. Translation: CSAREVTGTHGYTF. The rearrangement uses TRBV20-1 and TRBJ1-2, with D possibly being TRBD1 (5 bases). The germline V gene has CDR1 DFQATT and CDR2 SNEGSKA (reference sequence). Deletions cut 0 bases from V and 6 bases from J, with 14 bases between. CDR3 length: 14 amino acids.

This clonotype was seen many times. The chain carries TRBV10-3 and TRBJ2-7; D possibly corresponds to TRBD2 (5 bases). V gave up 1 base and J gave up 3 bases, with 10 bases separating them. CDR1 is ENHRY and CDR2 is SYGVKD in the germline V gene. The CDR3 has 14 amino acids. This CDR3 is CAISEWASSYEQYF. The CDR3 coding sequence is TGTGCCATCAGTGAGTGGGCTAGCAGCTACGAGCAGTACTTC.

This clonotype was recorded many times. The chain uses TRBV5-1 and TRBJ1-4, with D possibly TRBD1 on 6 matching bases. This CDR3 region has 15 residues. Germline V gene data show CDR1 as SGHRS and CDR2 as YFSETQ. With 2 bases removed from V and 5 bases from J, the gap between germline ends came to 13 bases. Here the CDR3 DNA reads TGCGCCAGCAGCTTCATGGGGGCAGGAAATGAAAAACTGTTTTTT. This sequence encodes CASSFMGAGNEKLFF.

This rearrangement joins TRBV4-1 to TRBJ2-3; D unresolved. The length of the CDR3 is 16 residues. From germline, CDR1 is MGHRA and CDR2 YSYEKL. The germline V and J ends were trimmed by 1 base and 6 bases, with 17 bases remaining between them. The CDR3 region is CASSQVVDRTVDTQYF. The CDR3 DNA reads as TGCGCCAGCAGCCAAGTTGTCGACCGGACGGTGGATACGCAGTATTTT.

This clonotype occurred many times. V usage is TRBV2 and J usage is TRBJ2-7; 7 bases fit TRBD1. The CDR3 has 14 residues. Germline values: CDR1 SNHLY, CDR2 FYNNEI. J gave up 2 bases and V 7 bases, and 8 bases lay outside the gene matches. CDR3 sequence (DNA): TGTGCCAGCACGGGACAGAGGGCCACCTACGAGCAGTACTTC. It codes for CASTGQRATYEQYF.

This clonotype occurred a few times. J is TRBJ2-2 and V is TRBV5-1, with D perhaps TRBD2 (5 bases). CDR1 SGHRS and CDR2 YFSETQ come from the germline V gene. Trimming cost V 5 bases and J 6 bases, with 8 bases left between them. The CDR3 is made up of 12 amino acids. CDR3 nucleotide sequence: TGCGCCAGCAGAATGAGGGCCGGGGAGCTGTTTTTT. Translating it yields CASRMRAGELFF.

This chain uses TRBV10-2 with TRBJ2-3; D is perhaps TRBD1 or TRBD2 (5 bases each). This CDR3 comprises 14 residues. Germline V lookup: CDR1 WSHSY, CDR2 SAAADI. Trimming pared 3 bases from V and 1 base from J, leaving 8 bases between. CDR3 region: CASSDQGRTDTQYF. The CDR3 coding sequence is TGCGCCAGCAGTGATCAGGGACGCACAGATACGCAGTATTTT.

This clonotype showed up many times. The chain is built from TRBV7-2 and TRBJ2-1; 9 bases map to TRBD2. The germline V gene has CDR1 SGHTA and CDR2 FQGNSA. CDR3 length equals 17 residues. With V trimmed by 5 bases and J by 4 bases, 12 bases remained unmatched. The CDR3 loop is CASSTVPRRGGYNEQFF. CDR3 DNA: TGTGCCAGCAGCACCGTCCCGAGGCGGGGGGGATACAATGAGCAGTTCTTC. Filled out from reference TRBV7-2 and TRBJ2-1, the complete variable domain reads GAGVSQSPSNKVTEKGKDVELRCDPISGHTALYWYRQSLGQGLEFLIYFQGNSAPDKSGLPSDRFSAERTGGSVSTLTIQRTQQEDSAVYLCASSTVPRRGGYNEQFFGPGTRLTVL.

This clonotype was detected ten times or more. The chain employs TRBV7-9 and TRBJ1-4; the D gene is possibly TRBD1 (5 bases). The CDR3 extends over 16 amino acids. Germline V gene lookup returns CDR1 SEHNR and CDR2 FQNEAQ (reference sequence). V lost 5 bases and J 4 bases, leaving 17 bases between the germline ends. This CDR3 is CASSPKLQGFNEKLFF. The CDR3 region has the DNA TGTGCCAGCAGCCCCAAACTGCAGGGTTTTAATGAAAAACTGTTTTTT.

This clonotype was recorded many times. The CDR3 DNA sequence: TGTGCCAGCAGCTTGCGGACAGGGGGCTATACAGATACGCAGTATTTT. Translation: CASSLRTGGYTDTQYF. The chain employs TRBV11-2 and TRBJ2-3; 11 bases match TRBD1. Germline V CDR1 and CDR2: SGHAT, FQNNGV. Trimming cost V 3 bases and J 3 bases; bases outside gene matches: 5. CDR3 length: 16 residues.

This clonotype turned up a few times. The gene calls are TRBV12-3 or TRBV12-4 and TRBJ1-6; no clear D. The CDR3 runs to 16 residues. The V end was cut by 0 bases, the J end by 0 bases, with 6 bases between. This CDR3 reads CASSLAGSSYNSPLHF. CDR3 bases: TGTGCCAGCAGTTTAGCAGGGAGCTCCTATAATTCACCCCTCCACTTT.

The rearrangement links TRBV9 to TRBJ2-2, with TRBD2 matching over 7 bases. This CDR3 spans 15 amino acids. Germline CDR1 SGDLS, CDR2 YYNGEE. Losses at the gene ends were 2 bases for V and 6 bases for J; bases not matched to a gene: 7. Written as DNA, the CDR3 is TGTGCCAGCAGCGTGTCCTCTGGGGGGGCCGGGGAGCTGTTTTTT. Protein: CASSVSSGGAGELFF.

This clonotype was counted many times. The rearrangement links TRBV2 to TRBJ2-7; D assignment may be TRBD1 or TRBD2 (7 bases each). This CDR3 is built from 12 residues. Between the trimmed V and J ends, which lost 0 bases and 12 bases, there was a span of 12 bases. Germline-derived CDR1 and CDR2 are SNHLY and FYNNEI. The DNA for the CDR3 is TGTGCCAGCAGTGAAGCGCCAGGGGGGGGGTACTTC. This sequence encodes CASSEAPGGGYF.

The rearrangement links TRBV9 to TRBJ2-2; D tentatively reads TRBD1 or TRBD2 (6 bases each). The CDR3 extends over 14 amino acids. CDR1 and CDR2 (germline): SGDLS, YYNGEE. The ends were cut back, 0 bases at V and 4 bases at J, with 7 bases in the middle. As DNA, the CDR3 is TGTGCCAGCAGCGTAGCGGGGGCCACCGGGGAGCTGTTTTTT. Encoded protein: CASSVAGATGELFF.

On this clonotype: With a much larger clone just one base away, this may be a read error. The V call is TRBV7-8, the J call TRBJ2-2; 7 bases line up with TRBD2. CDR3 length equals 16 residues. Germline values: CDR1 SGHVS, CDR2 FQNEAQ. As DNA, the CDR3 is TGTGCCAGCAGTCATCGTACTAGCGCGAACACCGGGGAGCTGCTTTTT. It translates to CASSHRTSANTGELLF.

The V and J genes are TRBV7-2 and TRBJ2-3; 7 bases line up with TRBD2. CDR1 and CDR2 from the germline V gene are SGHTA and FQGNSA. The CDR3 runs to 16 residues. Losses at the gene ends were 1 base for V and 1 base for J; bases not matched to a gene: 5. CDR3 loop: CASSLGAGVGTDTQYF. CDR3 in DNA: TGTGCCAGCAGCTTAGGGGCGGGAGTGGGCACAGATACGCAGTATTTT.

This clonotype came up many times. The V and J genes are TRBV5-1 and TRBJ2-1, with D possibly TRBD1 on 6 matching bases. This CDR3 is built from 14 residues. The germline V and J ends were trimmed by 2 bases and 2 bases, with 8 bases remaining between them. Germline values: CDR1 SGHRS, CDR2 YFSETQ. CDR3 DNA sequence: TGCGCCAGCAGCTTTACAGGGACCTACAATGAGCAGTTCTTC. Protein: CASSFTGTYNEQFF.